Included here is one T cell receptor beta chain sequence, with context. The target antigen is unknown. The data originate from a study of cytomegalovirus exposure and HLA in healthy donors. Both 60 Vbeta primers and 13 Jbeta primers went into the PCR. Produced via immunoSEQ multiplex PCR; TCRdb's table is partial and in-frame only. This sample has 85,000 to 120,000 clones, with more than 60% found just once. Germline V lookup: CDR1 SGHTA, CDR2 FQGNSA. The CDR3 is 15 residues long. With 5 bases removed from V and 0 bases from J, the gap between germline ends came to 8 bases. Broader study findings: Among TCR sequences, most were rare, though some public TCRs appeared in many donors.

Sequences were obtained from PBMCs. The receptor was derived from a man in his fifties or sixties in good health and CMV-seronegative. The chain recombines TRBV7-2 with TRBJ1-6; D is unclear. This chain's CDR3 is CASSHLSSYNSPLHF. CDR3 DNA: TGTGCCAGCAGCCACTTGAGCTCCTATAATTCACCCCTCCACTTT.